A selection of T cell receptor beta chains follows, all from one sample in a study of identical twins. TCRdb itself ran the 5' RACE reads through MiXCR, one entry per CDR3 protein. The data contain 300,000 to 350,000 distinct CDR3 sequences, roughly an eighth of them seen just once; the ten biggest clones take up more than 6%. These data also formed part of another study, on yellow fever vaccine responses in identical twins.

The specimen sequenced was CD8+ T cells sorted from blood. The origin of the receptors is a woman in her late teens or twenties in good health. The conserved cysteine and the conserved F or W are not part of the CDR3 here. Fields, in order: CDR3 protein, V gene, J gene, CDR3 length, clone size. Not every row has a clone size; where given, it reads once, few, many or a size class.

CDR3 protein: ASSAGPTSYNEQF; V gene: TRBV5-6; J gene: TRBJ2-1; CDR3 length: 13; clone size: few
CDR3 protein: ASSVGDPRDEQY; V gene: TRBV9; J gene: TRBJ2-7; CDR3 length: 12; clone size: few
CDR3 protein: ASIAGLYSPEQF; V gene: TRBV2; J gene: TRBJ2-1; CDR3 length: 12; clone size: .
CDR3 protein: SASSASGGALDTQY; V gene: TRBV20-1; J gene: TRBJ2-3; CDR3 length: 14; clone size: few
CDR3 protein: ASSYGVPETQY; V gene: TRBV6-5; J gene: TRBJ2-5; CDR3 length: 11; clone size: .
CDR3 protein: ASSFPDNTEQF; V gene: TRBV5-5; J gene: TRBJ2-1; CDR3 length: 11; clone size: many
CDR3 protein: ASSLDRAGPNTGELF; V gene: TRBV13; J gene: TRBJ2-2; CDR3 length: 15; clone size: few
CDR3 protein: ASSGVGSGANVLT; V gene: TRBV9; J gene: TRBJ2-6; CDR3 length: 13; clone size: .
CDR3 protein: ASSIDQGAEAEAF; V gene: TRBV19; J gene: TRBJ1-1; CDR3 length: 13; clone size: .
CDR3 protein: ASSWNLNGQGADEQF; V gene: TRBV5-1; J gene: TRBJ2-1; CDR3 length: 15; clone size: many
CDR3 protein: ASSLGLYNQPQH; V gene: TRBV7-8; J gene: TRBJ1-5; CDR3 length: 12; clone size: .
CDR3 protein: ASKLTSGSLEQY; V gene: TRBV27; J gene: TRBJ2-7; CDR3 length: 12; clone size: .
CDR3 protein: ASSTPRGASSPLH; V gene: TRBV5-1; J gene: TRBJ1-6; CDR3 length: 13; clone size: few
CDR3 protein: AISEVGVVGETQY; V gene: TRBV10-3; J gene: TRBJ2-5; CDR3 length: 13; clone size: few
CDR3 protein: ASSLKVEKLF; V gene: TRBV12-3/TRBV12-4; J gene: TRBJ1-4; CDR3 length: 10; clone size: many
CDR3 protein: ASSQDRLAGGAYNEQF; V gene: TRBV3-1; J gene: TRBJ2-1; CDR3 length: 16; clone size: few
CDR3 protein: ASSFQGDFYNEQF; V gene: TRBV12-3/TRBV12-4; J gene: TRBJ2-1; CDR3 length: 13; clone size: many
CDR3 protein: ASSTLDGETQY; V gene: TRBV12-3/TRBV12-4; J gene: TRBJ2-5; CDR3 length: 11; clone size: .
CDR3 protein: ASSSAGTEYNEQF; V gene: TRBV5-1; J gene: TRBJ2-1; CDR3 length: 13; clone size: .
CDR3 protein: ASSFRQGSTDTQY; V gene: TRBV27; J gene: TRBJ2-3; CDR3 length: 13; clone size: .
CDR3 protein: ASSQDLVGIYGYT; V gene: TRBV4-1; J gene: TRBJ1-2; CDR3 length: 13; clone size: .
CDR3 protein: ASSQQGTGWTGNTIY; V gene: TRBV7-6; J gene: TRBJ1-3; CDR3 length: 15; clone size: .
CDR3 protein: ATSRDAGARRYNEKLF; V gene: TRBV15; J gene: TRBJ1-4; CDR3 length: 16; clone size: many
CDR3 protein: ASSFGFTGEQAGLWSYNEQF; V gene: TRBV25-1; J gene: TRBJ2-1; CDR3 length: 20; clone size: .
CDR3 protein: ATSDLTTDSSGANVLT; V gene: TRBV24-1; J gene: TRBJ2-6; CDR3 length: 16; clone size: .
CDR3 protein: ASRREGQVGEQF; V gene: TRBV6-1; J gene: TRBJ2-1; CDR3 length: 12; clone size: few
CDR3 protein: AISELGTGGNQPQH; V gene: TRBV10-3; J gene: TRBJ1-5; CDR3 length: 14; clone size: few
CDR3 protein: ASSLASPGFAGELF; V gene: TRBV7-9; J gene: TRBJ2-2; CDR3 length: 14; clone size: .
CDR3 protein: ASSFFEAGELF; V gene: TRBV12-3/TRBV12-4; J gene: TRBJ2-2; CDR3 length: 11; clone size: many
CDR3 protein: ASSQEGGRNSYNEQF; V gene: TRBV4-1; J gene: TRBJ2-1; CDR3 length: 15; clone size: few
CDR3 protein: ASRTGQLGGYT; V gene: TRBV19; J gene: TRBJ1-2; CDR3 length: 11; clone size: few
CDR3 protein: ASRTGAGYNEQF; V gene: TRBV28; J gene: TRBJ2-1; CDR3 length: 12; clone size: few
CDR3 protein: ALIPGKPYNEQF; V gene: TRBV7-7; J gene: TRBJ2-1; CDR3 length: 12; clone size: many
CDR3 protein: SAGTSGREVYNEQF; V gene: TRBV20-1; J gene: TRBJ2-1; CDR3 length: 14; clone size: .
CDR3 protein: ASSLVGQGMHGELF; V gene: TRBV7-2; J gene: TRBJ2-2; CDR3 length: 14; clone size: .
CDR3 protein: ASSQETGNSLSGANVLT; V gene: TRBV4-1; J gene: TRBJ2-6; CDR3 length: 17; clone size: many
CDR3 protein: ASSTRRSYEQY; V gene: TRBV4-1; J gene: TRBJ2-7; CDR3 length: 11; clone size: many
CDR3 protein: ASSYPGASGTYEQY; V gene: TRBV6-5; J gene: TRBJ2-7; CDR3 length: 14; clone size: .
CDR3 protein: ASSLTPPPRTISTDTQY; V gene: TRBV12-3/TRBV12-4; J gene: TRBJ2-3; CDR3 length: 17; clone size: .
CDR3 protein: SVGGTGHTEAF; V gene: TRBV29-1; J gene: TRBJ1-1; CDR3 length: 11; clone size: .
CDR3 protein: ASSPTGANTGELF; V gene: TRBV3-1; J gene: TRBJ2-2; CDR3 length: 13; clone size: many
CDR3 protein: ASSNTRSGFPYEQY; V gene: TRBV11-2; J gene: TRBJ2-7; CDR3 length: 14; clone size: few
CDR3 protein: ASSFGKTYEQY; V gene: TRBV27; J gene: TRBJ2-7; CDR3 length: 11; clone size: .
CDR3 protein: ASSRLAGDIYEQY; V gene: TRBV11-2; J gene: TRBJ2-7; CDR3 length: 13; clone size: few
CDR3 protein: ASQSLSGELF; V gene: TRBV27; J gene: TRBJ2-2; CDR3 length: 10; clone size: few
CDR3 protein: SARDSQREGRRETQY; V gene: TRBV20-1; J gene: TRBJ2-5; CDR3 length: 15; clone size: .
CDR3 protein: ASSSRLAGGSPTNNEQF; V gene: TRBV11-1; J gene: TRBJ2-1; CDR3 length: 17; clone size: many
CDR3 protein: ARTLQANTGELF; V gene: TRBV23-1; J gene: TRBJ2-2; CDR3 length: 12; clone size: .
CDR3 protein: ASSQLWGEGAYEQY; V gene: TRBV5-6; J gene: TRBJ2-7; CDR3 length: 14; clone size: .
CDR3 protein: ASSFQGATLDAEAF; V gene: TRBV12-3/TRBV12-4; J gene: TRBJ1-1; CDR3 length: 14; clone size: many
CDR3 protein: ASSPPLAGGRNEQF; V gene: TRBV12-3/TRBV12-4; J gene: TRBJ2-1; CDR3 length: 14; clone size: many
CDR3 protein: ASKAGRGKYEQY; V gene: TRBV2; J gene: TRBJ2-7; CDR3 length: 12; clone size: .
CDR3 protein: ASSQGGQGVPKNIQY; V gene: TRBV4-1; J gene: TRBJ2-4; CDR3 length: 15; clone size: few
CDR3 protein: SVDWVQGPV; V gene: TRBV29-1; J gene: TRBJ1-4; CDR3 length: 9; clone size: .